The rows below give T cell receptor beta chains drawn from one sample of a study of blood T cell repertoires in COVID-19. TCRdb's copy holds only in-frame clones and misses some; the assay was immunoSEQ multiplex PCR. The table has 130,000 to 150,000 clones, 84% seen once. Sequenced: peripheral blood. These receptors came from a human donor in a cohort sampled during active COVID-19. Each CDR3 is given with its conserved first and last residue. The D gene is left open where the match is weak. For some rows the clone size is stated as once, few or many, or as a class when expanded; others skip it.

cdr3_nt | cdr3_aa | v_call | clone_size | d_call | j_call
TGCAGTGCTAGTAGGCAGGGGGTTAGTGGCTACACCTTC | CSASRQGVSGYTF | TRBV20-1 | few | TRBD1 | TRBJ1-2
TGTGCCAGCAGCTTGGCGGGGGGACTTCAAGAGACCCAGTACTTC | CASSLAGGLQETQYF | TRBV5-4 | once | TRBD2 | TRBJ2-5
TGTGCCAGTAGTATTTTCGCTGAAGCTTTCTTT | CASSIFAEAFF | TRBV19 | - | - | TRBJ1-1
TGTGCCAGCAGCACCGAGCCTAGCGGGGGTTTTGCCGTCACAGATACGCAGTATTTT | CASSTEPSGGFAVTDTQYF | TRBV9 | - | TRBD2 | TRBJ2-3
TGTGCCAGCAGTAGTCAGGCTCGACAGCCCCAGCATTTT | CASSSQARQPQHF | TRBV6-6 | once | - | TRBJ1-5
TGCGCCAGCAGGCTCATTAGCGGGGGGCGGACAGATACGCAGTATTTT | CASRLISGGRTDTQYF | TRBV5-1 | - | TRBD2 | TRBJ2-3
TGTGCCAGCAGTGGAGCGGGGGTGGGCACCGGGGAGCTGTTTTTT | CASSGAGVGTGELFF | TRBV25-1 | - | TRBD2 | TRBJ2-2
TGCAGCGTTGGGCAGGGAAGGGAAAAACTGTTTTTT | CSVGQGREKLFF | TRBV29-1 | - | - | TRBJ1-4
TGTGCCAGCAGTCTACTCGGGACAGGGAATGAAAAACTGTTTTTT | CASSLLGTGNEKLFF | TRBV27 | - | TRBD1 | TRBJ1-4
TGTGCCAGCAGCTCTAGCTTGAGAAGCCATGAGCAGTTCTTC | CASSSSLRSHEQFF | TRBV7-8 | - | - | TRBJ2-1
TGTGCCAGCAGCCAGACAGGGAGTCCCATCTACGAGCAGTACTTC | CASSQTGSPIYEQYF | TRBV6-5 | - | TRBD1 | TRBJ2-7
TGCGCCAGCAGTGCGCGGAAGCCCCAGCATTTT | CASSARKPQHF | TRBV23-1 | - | - | TRBJ1-5
TGTGCCAGCAGCGGCCGGGACAGGTCCACCGGGGAGCTGTTTTTT | CASSGRDRSTGELFF | TRBV5-8 | - | TRBD1 | TRBJ2-2
TGTGCCAGCAGCCCGTTAGGAGGACCCACAGATACGCAGTATTTT | CASSPLGGPTDTQYF | TRBV7-8 | - | - | TRBJ2-3
TGTGCCAGCAGTTACTCCAGGACAGGGGGCAACTATGGCTACACCTTC | CASSYSRTGGNYGYTF | TRBV6-5 | - | TRBD1 | TRBJ1-2
TGCAGCGTTGAATTCGGCAGGGGGCGTGGTAACACTGAAGCTTTCTTT | CSVEFGRGRGNTEAFF | TRBV29-1 | once | TRBD1 | TRBJ1-1
TGTGCCAGCAGCTTATCTTTGTGGTCTAACGAGCAGTACTTC | CASSLSLWSNEQYF | TRBV7-2 | - | - | TRBJ2-7
TGTGCCAGCAGTTACTCACATTCACTAGCGGGGGGAAATAATGAGCAGTTCTTC | CASSYSHSLAGGNNEQFF | TRBV6-2/TRBV6-3 | - | TRBD2 | TRBJ2-1
TGTGCCAGCAGCTTAGAATTCGGGACAGGGAGTACAGATACGCAGTATTTT | CASSLEFGTGSTDTQYF | TRBV7-6 | - | TRBD1 | TRBJ2-3
TGCGCCAGCAGCCAAGATAGGGGAGGGACAGGGGGCCGAAACACCATATATTTT | CASSQDRGGTGGRNTIYF | TRBV4-1 | once | TRBD1 | TRBJ1-3
TGTGCCATCAGTGCCCGGGACAGGGGTTCGGGAGGTGGCCAGCCCCAGCATTTT | CAISARDRGSGGGQPQHF | TRBV10-3 | - | TRBD1 | TRBJ1-5
TGTGCCAGCAGCTCTAGGACAGGGGATTTTTACGAGCAGTACTTC | CASSSRTGDFYEQYF | TRBV7-2 | once | TRBD1 | TRBJ2-7
TGTGCCAGCAGCTTGCTCGGGACTAGCGGGGGGTACCAAGAGACCCAGTACTTC | CASSLLGTSGGYQETQYF | TRBV7-9 | - | TRBD2 | TRBJ2-5
TGTGCCAGCACCTTAAGGCAGCGTGAGACCCAGTACTTC | CASTLRQRETQYF | TRBV12-3/TRBV12-4 | - | - | TRBJ2-5
TGCGCCAGCAGCTCCCTGGTTCAGCAGGGGACCCAGTACTTC | CASSSLVQQGTQYF | TRBV5-1 | - | - | TRBJ2-5
TGTGCCAGCAGCTTACAGGCGGGAAACCTAGGGAATGAGCAGTTCTTC | CASSLQAGNLGNEQFF | TRBV11-1 | - | - | TRBJ2-1
TGTGCCAGCAGCGTAGACAGGCCCAATTCACCCCTCCACTTT | CASSVDRPNSPLHF | TRBV9 | few | - | TRBJ1-6
TGTGCCAGTAGTGCCCCCATGGGTGGAGGACAAGAGACCCAGTACTTC | CASSAPMGGGQETQYF | TRBV19 | - | - | TRBJ2-5
TGTGCCAGTAAAGGGCAGGGAAACTCCTACGAGCAGTACTTC | CASKGQGNSYEQYF | TRBV19 | - | - | TRBJ2-7
TGCGCCAGCAGCCCTGGGGTAGGGAGTGAGGAGACCCAGTACTTC | CASSPGVGSEETQYF | TRBV4-1 | - | - | TRBJ2-5
TGCGCCAGCAGCTTGGAAGGGGCCCCTATAAGGGATACGCAGTATTTT | CASSLEGAPIRDTQYF | TRBV5-1 | - | - | TRBJ2-3
TGTGCCAGTAGTACAGCCCCGAGGGGGCTCTCTGGAAACACCATATATTTT | CASSTAPRGLSGNTIYF | TRBV19 | - | TRBD1 | TRBJ1-3
TGTGCCAGCTCACCACTAGGGACTTTCGGACGGGCCTACAATGAGCAGTTCTTC | CASSPLGTFGRAYNEQFF | TRBV18 | - | - | TRBJ2-1
TGTGCCAGCAGCCGAAGGGGCGCGGAGTATGGCTACACCTTC | CASSRRGAEYGYTF | TRBV3-1/TRBV3-2 | - | - | TRBJ1-2
TGTGCCAGTAGTACTACGACAGGGGCCTACGAGCAGTACTTC | CASSTTTGAYEQYF | TRBV19 | few | TRBD1 | TRBJ2-7
TGTGCCAGCAGCAAGTGGGACAGGGCTAGTGGGGGAAACACCATATATTTT | CASSKWDRASGGNTIYF | TRBV9 | - | TRBD1 | TRBJ1-3
TGTGCCAGCAGCTTAGTAACAGAAGACGGTTGCGAGCAGTACTTC | CASSLVTEDGCEQYF | TRBV7-9 | - | - | TRBJ2-7
TGTGCCAGCAGTGGAACGACAGGGAGAAACGCTGGAAACACCATATATTTT | CASSGTTGRNAGNTIYF | TRBV9 | - | TRBD1 | TRBJ1-3
TGTGCCAGCAGCCAGGGTGCAGGGGAGGGCTATGGCTACACCTTC | CASSQGAGEGYGYTF | TRBV7-3 | - | - | TRBJ1-2
TGTGCCAGCAGCACATTACGCACGGATACGCAGTATTTT | CASSTLRTDTQYF | TRBV7-3 | - | - | TRBJ2-3
TGTGCCAGCAGCCTAGATTCAGGGGCAGATACGCAGTATTTT | CASSLDSGADTQYF | TRBV5-8 | - | - | TRBJ2-3
TGTGCCAGCAGTCAGTCCAACAGTCAGGAAGCTTTCTTT | CASSQSNSQEAFF | TRBV6-5 | - | - | TRBJ1-1
TGTGCCACCAGCAGTTCCTGGACAGCTGAAGCTTTCTTT | CATSSSWTAEAFF | TRBV15 | - | - | TRBJ1-1
TGCGCCAGCAGCTGGGGACAGGGCACCTACGAGCAGTACTTC | CASSWGQGTYEQYF | TRBV5-1 | - | TRBD1 | TRBJ2-7
TGTGCCACAAGGGGGGGCCCAGATACGCAGTATTTT | CATRGGPDTQYF | TRBV27 | once | - | TRBJ2-3
TGTGCCAGCAGCGCCGGGACAGGGCTTTTCTACGAGCAGTACTTC | CASSAGTGLFYEQYF | TRBV9 | - | TRBD1 | TRBJ2-7
TGTGCCAGCAGCCCAAAGGGACAGACCACAGATACGCAGTATTTT | CASSPKGQTTDTQYF | TRBV5-4 | - | TRBD1 | TRBJ2-3
TGTGCCAGCAGCTCGACTAGCGGGGGTGAGCAGTTCTTC | CASSSTSGGEQFF | TRBV7-3 | - | TRBD2 | TRBJ2-1
TGTGCCAGCAGCTTACCACAGGACAGGAGCTATGGCTACACCTTC | CASSLPQDRSYGYTF | TRBV7-9 | - | TRBD1 | TRBJ1-2
TGTGCCAGCAGTTATGGGGGGAACGCCGCAGATACGCAGTATTTT | CASSYGGNAADTQYF | TRBV6-5 | - | - | TRBJ2-3
TGTGCCAGTAGTATAGCGGACGACAGGAATGAAAAACTGTTTTTT | CASSIADDRNEKLFF | TRBV19 | - | - | TRBJ1-4
TGTGCCATCGGGTTGGAGAGAAACTATGGCTACACCTTC | CAIGLERNYGYTF | TRBV10-3 | - | - | TRBJ1-2
TGTGCCAGCAGTTACACTTTAGCGGGGGGGAACAATGAGCAGTTCTTC | CASSYTLAGGNNEQFF | TRBV6-5 | - | TRBD2 | TRBJ2-1
TGTGCCAGCAGCGTAGAAGTCCGGGGGGACGAGCAGTACTTC | CASSVEVRGDEQYF | TRBV9 | few | TRBD2 | TRBJ2-7
TGTGCCAGCAGCCCAGGGACTAGCGGGGGTCCCAACACCGGGGAGCTGTTTTTT | CASSPGTSGGPNTGELFF | TRBV7-2 | once | TRBD2 | TRBJ2-2
TGCAGTGCTAGTGATGGGACAGCTGAGCAGTTCTTC | CSASDGTAEQFF | TRBV20-1 | - | TRBD1 | TRBJ2-1